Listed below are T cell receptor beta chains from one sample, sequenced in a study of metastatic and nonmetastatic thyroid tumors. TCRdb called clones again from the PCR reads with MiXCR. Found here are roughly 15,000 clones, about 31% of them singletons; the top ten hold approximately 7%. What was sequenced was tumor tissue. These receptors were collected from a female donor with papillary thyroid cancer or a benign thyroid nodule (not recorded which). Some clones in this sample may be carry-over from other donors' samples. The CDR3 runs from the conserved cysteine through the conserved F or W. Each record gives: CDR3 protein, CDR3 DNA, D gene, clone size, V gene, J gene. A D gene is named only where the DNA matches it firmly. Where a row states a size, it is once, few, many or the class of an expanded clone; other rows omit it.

cdr3_aa: CASSRTSAESYEQYF
cdr3_nt: TGTGCCAGCAGCCGGACTAGCGCTGAATCCTACGAGCAGTACTTC
d_call: TRBD2
clone_size: medium-sized
v_call: TRBV7-2
j_call: TRBJ2-7

cdr3_aa: CASSLISGSPGELFF
cdr3_nt: TGTGCCAGCAGCCTGATTAGCGGGAGTCCCGGGGAGCTGTTTTTT
d_call: TRBD2
clone_size: .
v_call: TRBV6-1
j_call: TRBJ2-2

cdr3_aa: CASILDGTPQETQYF
cdr3_nt: TGTGCCAGCATCTTGGACGGGACACCCCAAGAGACCCAGTACTTC
d_call: .
clone_size: once
v_call: TRBV7-9
j_call: TRBJ2-5

cdr3_aa: CASSEVEGRTEAFF
cdr3_nt: TGTGCCAGCAGTGAAGTGGAGGGGCGGACTGAAGCTTTCTTT
d_call: .
clone_size: few
v_call: TRBV6-1
j_call: TRBJ1-1

cdr3_aa: CASSYRDNQPQHF
cdr3_nt: TGTGCCAGCAGTTACAGGGACAATCAGCCCCAGCATTTT
d_call: .
clone_size: many
v_call: TRBV6-2/TRBV6-3
j_call: TRBJ1-5

cdr3_aa: CASSIGITEAFF
cdr3_nt: TGTGCCAGTAGTATCGGGATCACTGAAGCTTTCTTT
d_call: .
clone_size: many
v_call: TRBV19
j_call: TRBJ1-1

cdr3_aa: CASSEAQLAVSYEQYF
cdr3_nt: TGTGCCAGCAGTGAAGCGCAACTAGCGGTGTCCTACGAGCAGTACTTC
d_call: TRBD2
clone_size: .
v_call: TRBV6-1
j_call: TRBJ2-7

cdr3_aa: CASSSLAGDHEQYF
cdr3_nt: TGTGCCAGCAGCTCGCTAGCGGGAGACCACGAGCAGTACTTC
d_call: TRBD2
clone_size: .
v_call: TRBV7-6
j_call: TRBJ2-7

cdr3_aa: CASSLGLAKAGELFF
cdr3_nt: TGCGCCAGCAGCTTGGGACTAGCGAAAGCCGGGGAGCTGTTTTTT
d_call: TRBD2
clone_size: few
v_call: TRBV5-1
j_call: TRBJ2-2

cdr3_aa: CASSLVRGSYNEQFF
cdr3_nt: TGTGCCAGCAGCTTAGTCAGGGGCTCCTACAATGAGCAGTTCTTC
d_call: .
clone_size: medium-sized
v_call: TRBV11-2
j_call: TRBJ2-1

cdr3_aa: CASSPTGEYGYTF
cdr3_nt: TGTGCCAGCAGCCCCACAGGGGAGTATGGCTACACCTTC
d_call: TRBD1
clone_size: few
v_call: TRBV3-1
j_call: TRBJ1-2

cdr3_aa: CASSFGGTNSNQPQHF
cdr3_nt: TGTGCCAGCAGTTTCGGCGGGACTAATAGCAATCAGCCCCAGCATTTT
d_call: .
clone_size: few
v_call: TRBV27
j_call: TRBJ1-5

cdr3_aa: CASSQDSRQGRQPQHF
cdr3_nt: TGCGCCAGCAGCCAAGACTCCCGACAGGGGCGGCAGCCCCAGCATTTT
d_call: TRBD1
clone_size: .
v_call: TRBV4-1
j_call: TRBJ1-5

cdr3_aa: CASSSPGVSYEQYF
cdr3_nt: TGTGCCAGCAGTTCCCCAGGGGTATCCTACGAGCAGTACTTC
d_call: .
clone_size: .
v_call: TRBV28
j_call: TRBJ2-7

cdr3_aa: CASKLLAPGNTIYF
cdr3_nt: TGTGCCAGTAAACTTTTGGCACCTGGAAACACCATATATTTT
d_call: .
clone_size: medium-sized
v_call: TRBV19
j_call: TRBJ1-3

cdr3_aa: CARPTAQGEPYEQYF
cdr3_nt: TGCGCCAGGCCAACCGCACAGGGGGAACCCTACGAGCAGTACTTC
d_call: TRBD1
clone_size: many
v_call: TRBV10-1
j_call: TRBJ2-7

cdr3_aa: CAGSVDPAGGGIYEQFF
cdr3_nt: TGTGCCGGCAGCGTAGACCCAGCGGGGGGCGGTATATATGAGCAGTTCTTC
d_call: TRBD2
clone_size: many
v_call: TRBV9
j_call: TRBJ2-1

cdr3_aa: CASSEVRSYTEAFF
cdr3_nt: TGTGCCAGCAGTGAAGTCAGGTCTTACACTGAAGCTTTCTTT
d_call: .
clone_size: many
v_call: TRBV6-1
j_call: TRBJ1-1

cdr3_aa: CASSLFTGTGKKLFF
cdr3_nt: TGTGCCAGCAGTTTATTCACCGGGACAGGGAAAAAACTGTTTTTT
d_call: TRBD1
clone_size: many
v_call: TRBV28
j_call: TRBJ1-4

cdr3_aa: CASSPWVSVEQYF
cdr3_nt: TGCGCCAGCAGCCCATGGGTTTCAGTCGAGCAGTACTTC
d_call: .
clone_size: .
v_call: TRBV5-1
j_call: TRBJ2-7

cdr3_aa: CASRRGVSYEQYF
cdr3_nt: TGTGCCAGCAGGAGGGGGGTTTCCTACGAGCAGTACTTC
d_call: .
clone_size: few
v_call: TRBV27
j_call: TRBJ2-7

cdr3_aa: CASSLAQNYGYTF
cdr3_nt: TGTGCCAGCAGCTTAGCACAGAACTATGGCTACACCTTC
d_call: .
clone_size: .
v_call: TRBV7-8
j_call: TRBJ1-2

cdr3_aa: CASTFGTVGGELFF
cdr3_nt: TGTGCCAGTACTTTCGGGACAGTCGGGGGGGAGCTGTTTTTT
d_call: TRBD1
clone_size: many
v_call: TRBV6-2/TRBV6-3
j_call: TRBJ2-2

cdr3_aa: CASSTYRGNQPQHF
cdr3_nt: TGTGCCAGCAGCACGTACAGGGGAAATCAGCCCCAGCATTTT
d_call: TRBD1
clone_size: .
v_call: TRBV7-2
j_call: TRBJ1-5

cdr3_aa: CSVNRGITYEQYF
cdr3_nt: TGCAGTGTTAACAGGGGAATCACCTACGAGCAGTACTTC
d_call: TRBD1
clone_size: medium-sized
v_call: TRBV20-1
j_call: TRBJ2-7

cdr3_aa: CASSYYHRPSSYNSPLHF
cdr3_nt: TGTGCCAGCAGTTACTATCACAGGCCGAGCTCCTATAATTCACCCCTCCACTTT
d_call: .
clone_size: .
v_call: TRBV6-2/TRBV6-3
j_call: TRBJ1-6